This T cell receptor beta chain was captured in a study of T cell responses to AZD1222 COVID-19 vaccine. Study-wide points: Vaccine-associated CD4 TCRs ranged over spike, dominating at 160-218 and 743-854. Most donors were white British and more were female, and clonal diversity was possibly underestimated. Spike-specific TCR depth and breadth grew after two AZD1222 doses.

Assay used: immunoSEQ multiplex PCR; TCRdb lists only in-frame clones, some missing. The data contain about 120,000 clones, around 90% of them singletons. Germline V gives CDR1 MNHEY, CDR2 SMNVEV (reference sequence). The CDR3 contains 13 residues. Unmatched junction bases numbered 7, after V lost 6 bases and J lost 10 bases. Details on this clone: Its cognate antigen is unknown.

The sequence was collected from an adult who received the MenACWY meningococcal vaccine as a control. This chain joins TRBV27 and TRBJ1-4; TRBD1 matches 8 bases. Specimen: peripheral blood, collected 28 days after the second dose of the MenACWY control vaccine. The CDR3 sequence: CASRRTGQGKLFF. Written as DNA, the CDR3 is TGTGCCAGCAGGCGGACAGGGCAGGGAAAACTGTTTTTT.